This T cell receptor (beta chain) came from a study of T cells and copy number aberrations in small-cell lung cancer (dated by TCRdb to the early 2020s). Notes on the research overall: Whole-exome sequencing of the same tumor regions was paired with TCR repertoire sequencing so that T cell metrics could be related to mutations and copy number aberrations. Tumor TCR data existed for some 17 patients, while over 12 patients had TCR data covering both tumor and normal tissue. Results the study describes overall, beyond this receptor: A small sample size, resulting from surgical resection being uncommon in small-cell lung cancer, limited the study, and the findings need validation. Tumor T-cell density, richness and clonality were negatively correlated with higher copy number aberration burden. Across regions, the TCR repertoire was highly heterogeneous, with about 79.9-97.7% of clones confined to a single region, an overlap lower than the overlap seen in localized NSCLC. Tumors had lower T-cell density, richness and clonality than adjacent lung tissue, but the difference in density was not significant. All specimens consisted of formalin-fixed paraffin-embedded tissue, which is known to introduce sequencing artifacts.

Patients with limited-stage small-cell lung cancer who underwent surgical resection in Hangzhou, China, between about 2007 and 2020 were included as donors. Every donor underwent upfront surgery with no preoperative chemotherapy or radiotherapy, and no donor received immunotherapy either before or after surgery. All 20 or so patients in the sequenced cohort were identified as smokers or heavy second-hand smokers. Three regions were collected from each tumor FFPE block by a grid approach so that spatial heterogeneity of the primary tumors was represented. Tumor regions were macrodissected for enrichment of malignant cells, and only regions expected to yield at least 150 ng DNA were selected. To characterize heterogeneity of the T cell repertoire, the study applied multi-region TCR-beta sequencing to resected limited-stage small-cell lung cancers and to tumor-adjacent lung tissue. The AllPrep DNA/RNA FFPE Kit (Qiagen) was used to extract genomic DNA from FFPE tissue.

As concerns this clone: The antigen this receptor binds is unknown. There are no base qualities to consult, and no much larger clone falls within one base.

The immunoSEQ hsTCRB Kit, with multiplexed V- and J-gene primers, was used to amplify TCR-beta CDR3 regions from genomic DNA. Unique DNA barcodes were added in a second PCR, and the samples were pooled together with one negative control and one positive control. An Illumina MiSeq running a 150-cycle paired-end protocol was used to sequence the pooled TCR-beta libraries. The source study handled its data this way. Raw sequencing data were processed by Adaptive Biotechnologies into a report containing normalized, annotated TCR-beta repertoires. T-cell density was calculated by normalizing TCR-beta templates to usable DNA, with usable DNA estimated through amplification of housekeeping genes. Richness was the count of unique rearrangements, and clonality was defined as 1 minus Pielou's evenness. Intratumor TCR heterogeneity between regions was quantified with the Jaccard index, the Morisita overlap index, and the proportion of shared top-20 clonotypes. TCRdb re-hosts the immuneACCESS table, in-frame sequences only. Its copies lack some clones; in the studies checked, an unresolved V gene accounts for under half of them, and the cause for the rest is not known. The V and J calls and clone size come from that table; D and trimming were worked out from the DNA. The sample table shows about 540 clones, and approximately 90% are seen once. Over 3.5% of the sample rests with the top ten.

From the cysteine through the phenylalanine, the CDR3 covers 17 amino acids. The kept DNA is CDR3 alone, 51 bases in frame from the first base. The CDR1 and CDR2 encoded by the germline V gene are SQVTM and ANQGSEA. Trimming accounts for 7 bases at V and 0 bases at J, while the number of junction bases matched to no gene is 10. Sequencing was performed on tumor tissue. This sequence originates from a man aged 50 or older with small cell lung cancer. The sequence joins TRBV29-1 to TRBJ2-3, with 13 middle bases fitting TRBD2. The DNA sequence reads TGCAGCGGCGGACTAGCGGGGGCTACGTTCAGCACAGATACGCAGTATTTT. The encoded protein is CSGGLAGATFSTDTQYF.